Below, one T cell receptor beta chain is given with its context. These data are taken from a study of blood T cell repertoires in COVID-19. Assay: immunoSEQ multiplex PCR; the TCRdb copy retains only in-frame clones and omits some. In the table there are around 360,000 clones, 87% of which are singletons. V dropped 6 bases and J dropped 3; count of bases not matched to a gene: 4. Germline V gives CDR1 ENHRY, CDR2 SYGVKD. The CDR3 is 14 residues long. V is TRBV10-3 and J is TRBJ1-2, with 10 bases lining up with TRBD1. Sequenced sample: PBMCs or T cells enriched from blood (not recorded which). This TCR came from a woman in her 30s who had recovered from COVID-19. The CDR3 DNA is TGTGCCATCAGGGGACAGGGGATAGACTATGGCTACACCTTC. It codes for CAIRGQGIDYGYTF.